The 24 T cell receptor beta chains below come from one sample, sequenced in a study of T cell repertoires in cytomegalovirus infection. These receptors' antigens are unknown. One entry per CDR3 protein results from TCRdb running MiXCR on the reads. The sample has some 480,000 distinct CDR3 sequences; 33% are singletons. Source: cultured PBMCs, taken from culture after CMV antigen stimulation. These receptors originate from a human donor in good health (CMV status not recorded). Some clones in this sample may be carry-over from other donors' samples.

This clonotype was seen repeatedly, ten times or more. This chain links TRBV7-6 with TRBJ2-2, with 10 bases identical to TRBD2. V was clipped by 5 bases and J by 5 bases; unmatched bases: 8. There are 16 residues in the CDR3. Germline CDR1 reads SGHVS; CDR2 reads FNYEAQ. CDR3 in DNA: TGTGCCAGCAGCCCCCGAAGCGGGAGGGGTACCGGGGAGCTGTTTTTT. Its protein is CASSPRSGRGTGELFF. The full variable domain, with the rest looked up from reference TRBV7-6 and TRBJ2-2, is GAGVSQSPRYKVTKRGQDVALRCDPISGHVSLYWYRQALGQGPEFLTYFNYEAQQDKSGLPNDRFSAERPEGSISTLTIQRTEQRDSAMYRCASSPRSGRGTGELFFGEGSRLTVL.

This sequence joins TRBV11-2 and TRBJ2-5; D unresolved. This CDR3 comprises 15 residues. V lost 3 bases, J lost 1 base, and 12 bases lay in between. Germline values: CDR1 SGHAT, CDR2 FQNNGV. CDR3 protein: CASSFSTASQETQYF. CDR3 bases: TGTGCCAGCAGCTTTTCCACTGCGTCCCAAGAGACCCAGTACTTC.

The chain links TRBV27 to TRBJ2-5; D perhaps matches TRBD1 (6 bases). The germline gives CDR1 MNHEY, CDR2 SMNVEV (reference sequence). The ends were cut back, 5 bases at V and 6 bases at J, with 13 bases in the middle. This CDR3 is built from 13 residues. The CDR3 bases are TGTGCCAGCAGTCTAGGGGGTCAGAAGACCCAGTACTTC. It specifies CASSLGGQKTQYF.

This clonotype appeared a few times. The V and J genes are TRBV18 and TRBJ1-3; D not resolved. The CDR3 runs 14 residues. V lost 5 bases and J lost 4, with 12 bases in between. The germline V gene has CDR1 KGHSH and CDR2 LQKENI. CDR3 nucleotides: TGTGCCAGCTCAGACGACGTGTTGGGAAACACCATATATTTT. Its protein is CASSDDVLGNTIYF.

The chain carries TRBV4-1 and TRBJ2-2, with unresolved D. Germline V gene sequence: CDR1 MGHRA, CDR2 YSYEKL. Trimming removed 0 bases at V and 2 bases at J, with 7 bases between. The CDR3 is made up of 15 amino acids. DNA of the CDR3: TGCGCCAGCAGCCAAGATTGGCACAACACCGGGGAGCTGTTTTTT. It encodes CASSQDWHNTGELFF.

This chain links TRBV23-1 with TRBJ1-5, with unresolved D. TRBV23-1 is sorted into the ORF group, with uncertain function. This CDR3 is 13 amino acids long. The V gene lost 7 bases and the J gene lost 2 bases, with 9 bases spanning the gap. CDR3 DNA sequence: TGCGCCAGCACCCCCCCCGGCAATCAGCCCCAGCATTTT. It codes for CASTPPGNQPQHF.

The V gene is TRBV29-1, the J gene TRBJ1-1, with D possibly matching TRBD1 (6 bases). The V gene's germline CDR1 is SQVTM and CDR2 ANQGSEA. V dropped 1 base and J dropped 5 bases, with 20 bases sitting between them. The CDR3 is 16 amino acids. In DNA, the CDR3 is TGCAGCGTTGAAGGCGCCTCTCAGGGGCTGGGTACTGAAGCTTTCTTT. The encoded protein is CSVEGASQGLGTEAFF.

This clonotype has ten or more counts. The V gene is TRBV7-2, the J gene TRBJ2-3, with a tentative D call TRBD1 (6 bases). V was clipped by 9 bases and J by 2 bases, with 12 bases between them. CDR1 is SGHTA, CDR2 FQGNSA, per germline. The CDR3 runs to 13 residues. The CDR3 loop is CASKGDSTDTQYF. The CDR3 DNA sequence: TGTGCCAGTAAGGGGGATTCCACAGATACGCAGTATTTT.

Many counts were recorded for this clonotype. The chain joins TRBV5-5 to TRBJ2-5; D unclear. The CDR3 extends over 12 amino acids. The germline gives CDR1 SGHKS, CDR2 YYEKEE (reference sequence). Trimming stripped 4 bases from V and 2 bases from J, with 6 bases between. CDR3 amino acids: CASSVLQETQYF. The CDR3 DNA sequence: TGTGCCAGCAGCGTCTTACAAGAGACCCAGTACTTC. Full variable domain (missing parts from reference TRBV5-5 and TRBJ2-5): DAGVTQSPTHLIKTRGQQVTLRCSPISGHKSVSWYQQVLGQGPQFIFQYYEKEERGRGNFPDRFSARQFPNYSSELNVNALLLGDSALYLCASSVLQETQYFGPGTRLLVL.

The V and J genes are TRBV7-2 and TRBJ2-3; 11 nucleotides match TRBD2. This CDR3 spans 15 amino acids. CDR1 SGHTA and CDR2 FQGNSA come from the germline V gene. The ends lost 5 bases at V and 5 bases at J; junction bases unmatched: 6. This CDR3 reads CASSVVAGGVDTQYF. The CDR3 nucleotides read TGTGCCAGCAGCGTCGTAGCGGGAGGGGTAGATACGCAGTATTTT.

The chain combines TRBV12-3 or TRBV12-4 with TRBJ2-2; the D is unclear. The V end lost 7 bases, the J end lost 8 bases, and 8 bases lay between the germline ends. CDR3 length: 11 residues. CDR3 in amino acids: CASTRGGELFF. The CDR3 region has the DNA TGTGCCAGCACGAGAGGTGGGGAGCTGTTTTTT.

This clonotype was seen repeatedly, ten times or more. The CDR3 loop reads CASRSGQGNEQFF. The CDR3 DNA reads TGTGCCAGCAGGTCCGGACAGGGCAATGAGCAGTTCTTC. The chain has TRBV7-9 and TRBJ2-1; TRBD1 aligns across 8 bases. The CDR3 spans 13 residues. In germline, CDR1 is SEHNR, CDR2 FQNEAQ (reference sequence). The trim removed 6 bases at V and 6 bases at J, leaving 4 bases unmatched.

The CDR3 sequence: CASSFHSSGAQAFF. The CDR3 DNA sequence: TGTGCCAGCAGTTTTCATTCTTCGGGGGCCCAAGCTTTCTTT. This sequence joins TRBV28 and TRBJ1-1; maybe TRBD1 (6 bases). Trimming stripped 3 bases from V and 9 bases from J, with 17 bases between. CDR1 MDHEN and CDR2 SYDVKM come from the germline V gene. CDR3 size: 14 residues.

This clonotype appeared many times. This chain connects TRBV28 to TRBJ1-5; 12 bases align to TRBD1. CDR1 and CDR2 from the germline V gene are MDHEN and SYDVKM. Germline trimming cut 3 bases from V and 6 bases from J; bases unmatched to any gene: 12. The CDR3 has 18 amino acids. In DNA, the CDR3 is TGTGCCAGCAGTTTGCGTTCTCTGGGACAGGGGGCCGGTCAGCCCCAGCATTTT. It yields the protein CASSLRSLGQGAGQPQHF.

This clonotype was seen repeatedly, ten times or more. The chain links TRBV7-2 to TRBJ2-3, with D unresolved. With 6 bases removed from V and 1 base from J, the gap between germline ends came to 14 bases. The germline CDR1 and CDR2 sequences are SGHTA and FQGNSA. The CDR3 sequence is 15 residues long. The CDR3 DNA sequence: TGTGCCAGCAGTTCAGACTTGTTACGCACAGATACGCAGTATTTT. This gives the protein CASSSDLLRTDTQYF.

The J gene is TRBJ2-5, the V gene TRBV2, with D perhaps matching TRBD1 (6 bases). The CDR3 is made up of 13 amino acids. V shed 8 bases and J shed 5 bases, with 15 bases lying between them. Germline CDR1 reads SNHLY; CDR2 reads FYNNEI. The CDR3 loop is CASFRDIGETQYF. In DNA form, the CDR3 reads TGTGCCAGCTTCCGGGACATAGGGGAGACCCAGTACTTC.

The CDR3, as DNA: TGCGCCAGCAGCCAATCTACTAGCGGGAGTGACACCGGGGAGCTGTTTTTT. Translation gives CASSQSTSGSDTGELFF. V usage is TRBV4-3 and J usage is TRBJ2-2; 11 bases fit TRBD2. There are 17 residues in the CDR3. The germline CDR1 and CDR2 sequences are LGHNA and YSLEER. Unmatched junction bases numbered 5, after V lost 2 bases and J lost 3 bases.

This chain links TRBV27 with TRBJ1-4, with D maybe TRBD1 (5 bases). Germline-derived CDR1 and CDR2 are MNHEY and SMNVEV (reference sequence). The CDR3 spans 14 residues. Trimming took off 4 bases at V and 6 bases at J, with 12 bases between the two ends. The CDR3 is CASSYRGVDEKLFF. The CDR3 DNA reads as TGTGCCAGCAGTTATCGGGGGGTGGATGAAAAACTGTTTTTT.

This chain joins TRBV18 and TRBJ2-5; the D gene is possibly TRBD1 (5 bases). The V gene lost 0 bases and the J gene lost 6 bases, with 17 bases spanning the gap. CDR1 and CDR2 (germline): KGHSH, LQKENI. The CDR3 length is 16 residues. The CDR3 DNA sequence: TGTGCCAGCTCACCACCGGGAACAGGTGGGGCGAAGACCCAGTACTTC. It translates to CASSPPGTGGAKTQYF.

This sequence joins TRBV4-3 and TRBJ1-2; D uncertain. Germline V gene sequence: CDR1 LGHNA, CDR2 YSLEER. Trimming stripped 1 base from V and 4 bases from J, with 13 bases between. There are 15 residues in the CDR3. The CDR3 reads CASSQAYWTGYGYTF. DNA for the CDR3: TGCGCCAGCAGCCAAGCCTACTGGACCGGCTATGGCTACACCTTC.

The chain is built from TRBV11-2 and TRBJ2-1; TRBD2 matches 7 bases. Trimming took 2 bases from V and 0 from J; bases not matched to a gene: 4. Germline CDR1 and CDR2: SGHAT and FQNNGV. The CDR3 has 16 residues. CDR3 sequence (DNA): TGTGCCAGCAGCTTACTAGCGGCAATCTCCTACAATGAGCAGTTCTTC. It codes for CASSLLAAISYNEQFF.

This clonotype came up a few times. The chain recombines TRBV7-9 with TRBJ2-1, with TRBD2 identical over 10 bases. The CDR3 is made up of 17 amino acids. With 3 bases clipped from V and 0 bases from J, the junction kept 5 bases outside the gene matches. The germline V gene has CDR1 SEHNR and CDR2 FQNEAQ (reference sequence). The CDR3 loop reads CASSFSSGRGSYNEQFF. The CDR3, as DNA: TGTGCCAGCAGCTTCTCTAGCGGGAGAGGCTCCTACAATGAGCAGTTCTTC.

As concerns this clonotype: A much larger clone differs from this one at a single base, so this may be a read error. The chain combines TRBV27 with TRBJ2-3, with 10 nucleotides matching TRBD2. With 6 bases clipped from V and 0 bases from J, the junction kept 6 bases outside the gene matches. The germline gives CDR1 MNHEY, CDR2 SMNVEV (reference sequence). This CDR3 region has 16 residues. The CDR3, as DNA: TGTGCCAGCAGCCGGACTAGCGGCCCTAGCACAGATACGCAGTATTTT. The encoded protein is CASSRTSGPSTDTQYF.

This clonotype was seen only a few times. V is TRBV7-2 and J is TRBJ2-1; 9 bases fit TRBD1. With V trimmed by 5 bases and J by 6 bases, 11 bases remained unmatched. The CDR3 extends over 16 amino acids. Per the germline V gene, CDR1 is SGHTA and CDR2 is FQGNSA. The CDR3, as DNA: TGTGCCAGCAGCCGTAGCCAGGGGACAGGGAGCAATGAGCAGTTCTTC. This encodes CASSRSQGTGSNEQFF.